In its sample, the clone carrying this T cell receptor (beta chain) was seen a few times. What it recognizes is unknown. The CDR3 goes on 3 residues after the read ends, and that part is filled in from the germline J gene. This sample is part of a study of T cell clonality in common variable immunodeficiency. Overall study findings and caveats: Reportedly, TCR beta sequences from common variable immunodeficiency showed fewer deletions and N-nucleotide insertions.

This CDR3 comprises 13 residues. The germline V and J ends were trimmed by 3 bases and 7 bases, with 7 bases remaining between them. Profiled with immunoSEQ multiplex PCR; TCRdb holds only in-frame clones, not every one. The sample is made up of over 13,000 clones, none counted only once. The chain recombines TRBV23-1 with TRBJ1-6; a possible D gene is TRBD1 (5 bases). TRBV23-1 is marked as an open reading frame, function uncertain. The source material was peripheral blood mononuclear cells. The receptor was isolated from a human donor with common variable immunodeficiency. The CDR3 DNA, read in part, is TGCGCCAGCAGTCACGGGGGAAATTCACCC. Translating it yields CASSHGGNSP. The entire CDR3 sequence reads CASSHGGNSPLHF.